Listed here are 18 T cell receptor beta chains from one sample, sequenced in a study of blood T cell repertoires in COVID-19. The data were produced by immunoSEQ multiplex PCR, yet TCRdb's version contains in-frame clones alone and is incomplete. The sample has around 260,000 clones; roughly 90% are singletons. The sample taken for sequencing was peripheral blood. The receptor set was obtained from a man aged 55 to 69 who had recovered from COVID-19.

This rearrangement joins TRBV4-2 to TRBJ1-6; TRBD1 matches at 9 bases. The CDR3 totals 16 residues. Germline V gene lookup returns CDR1 LGHNA and CDR2 YNFKEQ. V was clipped by 4 bases and J by 9 bases; unmatched bases: 10. The DNA for the CDR3 is TGTGCCAGCAGCCCTGTGACCGGGACAGGGTTTTCACCCCTCCACTTT. Its protein is CASSPVTGTGFSPLHF.

This chain links TRBV2 with TRBJ1-6; 7 bases map to TRBD1. The CDR3 is 15 amino acids. With 4 bases clipped from V and 7 bases from J, the junction kept 7 bases outside the gene matches. Germline assignment: CDR1 SNHLY and CDR2 FYNNEI. CDR3 region: CASSVGQSYNSPLHF. CDR3 in DNA: TGTGCCAGCAGTGTGGGACAGAGCTACAATTCACCCCTCCACTTT.

The chain joins TRBV3-1 (or the pseudogene TRBV3-2) to TRBJ2-4; 8 nucleotides agree with TRBD2. The CDR3 is 14 amino acids. Germline CDR1 and CDR2: LGHDT and YNNKEL (reference sequence). The V gene end was trimmed by 2 bases and the J gene end by 7 bases; junction bases not matched to a gene: 4. CDR3 in amino acids: CASSQQRGFNIQYF. CDR3 DNA sequence: TGTGCCAGCAGCCAACAGCGGGGGTTCAACATTCAGTACTTC.

This chain connects TRBV9 to TRBJ2-2; perhaps TRBD1 as D (6 bases). V was cut by 0 bases and J by 4 bases, with 19 bases left in between. Per germline, CDR1 SGDLS and CDR2 YYNGEE. The CDR3 covers 18 residues. The CDR3 bases are TGTGCCAGCAGCGTAGCCCCCAGAGTGACAGGACTCACCGGGGAGCTGTTTTTT. Its protein is CASSVAPRVTGLTGELFF.

The chain links TRBV7-3 to TRBJ2-3; 10 positions agree with TRBD2. CDR1 and CDR2 (germline): SGHTA, FQGTGA. V was pared by 4 bases and J by 3 bases, with 7 bases of the junction left unmatched. The CDR3 has 16 amino acids. The CDR3 nucleotides read TGTGCCAGCAGCTCTCTAGCGGGGGTAGGGACAGATACGCAGTATTTT. This encodes CASSSLAGVGTDTQYF.

This rearrangement joins TRBV13 to TRBJ1-6; D might be TRBD1 (6 bases). The CDR3 covers 13 residues. The ends were cut back, 2 bases at V and 10 bases at J, with 9 bases in the middle. CDR1 and CDR2 from the germline V gene are PRHDT and FYEKMQ (reference sequence). CDR3 residues: CASSLTGNSPLHF. In nucleotides, the CDR3 is TGTGCCAGCAGCTTAACAGGGAACTCACCCCTCCACTTT.

This clone came up a few times. The chain employs TRBV7-9 and TRBJ1-4; perhaps TRBD1 as D (5 bases). This CDR3 spans 16 amino acids. Germline V gives CDR1 SEHNR, CDR2 FQNEAQ (reference sequence). The V end was cut by 1 base, the J end by 11 bases, with 20 bases between. CDR3 sequence: CASSLGVPGRLRKLFF. The CDR3 region has the DNA TGTGCCAGCAGCTTAGGGGTTCCAGGGCGCCTAAGGAAACTGTTTTTT.

A single count supports this clone. CDR3 in DNA: TGTGCCAGCAGCTTGGGACAGCAGTCCTACGAGCAGTACTTC. It translates to CASSLGQQSYEQYF. The chain uses TRBV5-6 and TRBJ2-7; a possible D gene is TRBD1 (5 bases). CDR1 and CDR2 (germline): SGHDT, YYEEEE. The V end lost 0 bases, the J end lost 1 base, and 8 bases lay between the germline ends. The CDR3 is 14 residues long.

This clone was seen just once. The J gene is TRBJ1-5, the V gene TRBV4-1, with D tentatively TRBD1 (6 bases). CDR3 length equals 16 residues. Germline CDR1 MGHRA, CDR2 YSYEKL. V was trimmed by 6 bases and J by 6 bases, leaving 21 bases between them. For the CDR3, the DNA is TGCGCCAGCAGGGATTTCGGGGGGCGTTCGGGTCAGCCCCAGCATTTT. Encoded protein: CASRDFGGRSGQPQHF.

The chain couples TRBV4-2 to TRBJ2-2, with TRBD1 identical over 8 bases. Germline V gene data show CDR1 as LGHNA and CDR2 as YNFKEQ. V lost 4 bases to trimming and J lost 6 bases; unmatched junction nucleotides: 10. The CDR3 has 16 amino acids. CDR3 in DNA: TGTGCCAGCAGCCCCCGAACCGGACAGGGTGCCGGGGAGCTGTTTTTT. Its translation: CASSPRTGQGAGELFF.

The rearrangement uses TRBV4-2 and TRBJ1-2; D uncertain. CDR1 is LGHNA and CDR2 is YNFKEQ in the germline V gene. With 0 bases removed from V and 7 bases from J, the gap between germline ends came to 9 bases. This CDR3 contains 13 residues. Here the CDR3 DNA reads TGTGCCAGCAGCCAAGATCCAGCTAGTGGCTACACCTTC. Its protein is CASSQDPASGYTF.

This chain joins TRBV6-2 or TRBV6-3 and TRBJ1-2, with D tentatively TRBD1 (5 bases). Trimming shortened V by 2 bases and J by 5 bases, and 9 bases separated the two germline ends. Per germline, CDR1 MNHEY and CDR2 SVGEGT. This CDR3 has 13 amino acids. DNA of the CDR3: TGTGCCAGCAGTTACCGGACACAATATGGCTACACCTTC. It is translated as CASSYRTQYGYTF.

This chain uses TRBV6-5 with TRBJ1-6; D call uncertain. Germline V lookup: CDR1 MNHEY, CDR2 SVGAGI. This CDR3 is 15 amino acids long. The V and J ends lost 2 bases and 7 bases respectively, with 12 bases between them. The CDR3 coding sequence is TGTGCCAGCAGTTACCGTCGAGGGTTGAATTCACCCCTCCACTTT. This encodes CASSYRRGLNSPLHF.

This chain connects TRBV5-8 to TRBJ2-6, with D possibly TRBD1 on 5 matching bases. Germline CDR1 is SGHTS and CDR2 is YDEGEE. Trimming shortened V by 0 bases and J by 2 bases, and 9 bases separated the two germline ends. The CDR3 runs 16 residues. The CDR3 reads CASSLVQAPGANVLTF. The CDR3 bases are TGTGCCAGCAGCTTGGTACAGGCTCCTGGGGCCAACGTCCTGACTTTC.

The chain links TRBV6-2 or TRBV6-3 to TRBJ2-2; TRBD2 matches at 8 bases. CDR1 MNHEY and CDR2 SVGEGT come from the germline V gene. CDR3 length equals 16 residues. J lost 8 bases, V lost 6 bases, and 14 bases had no gene match. The CDR3 DNA sequence: TGTGCCAGCAGCCCTCTCCTAGCGGGCCGCCCGGGGGAGCTGTTTTTT. It translates to CASSPLLAGRPGELFF.

The chain recombines TRBV6-5 with TRBJ1-1; 7 bases match TRBD1. This CDR3 has 12 residues. The V gene's germline CDR1 is MNHEY and CDR2 SVGAGI. V gave up 8 bases and J gave up 5 bases; unmatched junction bases: 5. CDR3: CASRRGDTEAFF. The CDR3 DNA reads TGTGCCAGCCGCAGGGGGGATACTGAAGCTTTCTTT.

This chain connects TRBV18 to TRBJ2-7; possibly TRBD2 for D (5 bases). Germline-derived CDR1 and CDR2 are KGHSH and LQKENI. The V gene lost 3 bases and the J gene lost 1 base, with 13 bases spanning the gap. The CDR3 is 15 amino acids. In DNA form, the CDR3 reads TGTGCCAGCTCACCGAGGAGCGGCCCGTCCTACGAGCAGTACTTC. Translated, it gives CASSPRSGPSYEQYF. The variable domain in full, with the rest retrieved from reference TRBV18 and TRBJ2-7, is NAGVMQNPRHLVRRRGQEARLRCSPMKGHSHVYWYRQLPEEGLKFMVYLQKENIIDESGMPKERFSAEFPKEGPSILRIQQVVRGDSAAYFCASSPRSGPSYEQYFGPGTRLTVT.

This chain connects TRBV9 to TRBJ1-5; a weak D match, TRBD1 (6 bases). CDR1 is SGDLS and CDR2 is YYNGEE in the germline V gene. Deletions cut 3 bases from V and 3 bases from J, with 10 bases between. This CDR3 has 14 residues. The DNA for the CDR3 is TGTGCCAGCAGCGAGGGGGGGATCAATCAGCCCCAGCATTTT. It encodes CASSEGGINQPQHF.